Presented here are 2 T cell receptor beta chains from one specimen sequenced in a study of blood T cell repertoires in COVID-19 (dated by TCRdb to the early 2020s). Library preparation used the immunoSEQ multiplex PCR assay. What TCRdb holds here is the immuneACCESS table cut down to in-frame rearrangements. Part of the clones is not present; checked against another copy, under half of the missing clones reflect an unresolved V gene, and the others are unexplained. For this sample the table gives approximately 190,000 clones, of which 75% to 85% were detected only once. In total, the top ten clones hold about 6.3% of the sample. Sequenced input: peripheral blood. Every receptor here comes from a man aged 55 to 70 with acute or convalescent COVID-19.

The CDR3 DNA follows: TGTGCCAGCAGCTCGGGTGGGGCCCCGGGGGAAGAGCAGTACTTC. This sequence encodes CASSSGGAPGEEQYF. The genes are TRBV7-2 and TRBJ2-7; the D gene is possibly TRBD2 (6 bases). This CDR3 region has 15 residues. Germline V gene data show CDR1 as SGHTA and CDR2 as FQGNSA. V lost 4 bases to trimming and J lost 7 bases, with 20 bases between them.

V usage is TRBV6-2 or TRBV6-3 and J usage is TRBJ1-1; D is unresolved. This CDR3 is built from 15 residues. V gave up 0 bases and J gave up 2 bases, with 10 bases separating them. CDR1 is MNHEY, CDR2 SVGEGT, per germline. The CDR3, as DNA: TGTGCCAGCAGTTACTCGCGGGGTGTCAACACTGAAGCTTTCTTT. This encodes CASSYSRGVNTEAFF.